This T cell receptor beta chain was sequenced for a study of T cell responses to AZD1222 COVID-19 vaccine. As for the study in general: Pooling covered second doses at about 4 or about 12 weeks.

The table came from immunoSEQ multiplex PCR; TCRdb's copy has only in-frame clones and leaves some out. The sample records more than 150,000 clones, 75% to 90% being singletons. Germline V gives CDR1 MNHEY, CDR2 SVGEGT. This CDR3 contains 13 residues. Deletions cut 2 bases from V and 7 bases from J, with 11 bases between. This specimen consisted of peripheral blood, obtained on day 0 of AZD1222 vaccination. This rearrangement joins TRBV6-2 or TRBV6-3 to TRBJ1-2, with unresolved D. The TCR originated in an adult in good health. The CDR3 DNA sequence: TGTGCCAGCAGTTACGGACTGAAGGGTGGCTACACCTTC. It specifies CASSYGLKGGYTF.